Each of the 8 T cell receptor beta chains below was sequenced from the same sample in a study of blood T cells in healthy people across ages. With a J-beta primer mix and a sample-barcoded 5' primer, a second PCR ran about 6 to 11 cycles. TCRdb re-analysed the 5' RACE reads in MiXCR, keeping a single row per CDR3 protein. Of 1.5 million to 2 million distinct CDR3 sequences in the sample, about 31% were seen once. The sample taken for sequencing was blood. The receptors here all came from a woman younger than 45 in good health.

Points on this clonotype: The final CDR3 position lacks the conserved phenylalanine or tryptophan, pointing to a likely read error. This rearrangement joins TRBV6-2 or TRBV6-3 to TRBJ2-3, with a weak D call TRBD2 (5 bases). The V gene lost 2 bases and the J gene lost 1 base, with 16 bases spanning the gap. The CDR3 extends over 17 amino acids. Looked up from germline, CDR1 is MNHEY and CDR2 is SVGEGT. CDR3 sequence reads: CASSYPRHSAGTDTQYC. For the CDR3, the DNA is TGTGCCAGCAGTTACCCGCGTCACTCAGCGGGCACAGATACGCAGTATTGT.

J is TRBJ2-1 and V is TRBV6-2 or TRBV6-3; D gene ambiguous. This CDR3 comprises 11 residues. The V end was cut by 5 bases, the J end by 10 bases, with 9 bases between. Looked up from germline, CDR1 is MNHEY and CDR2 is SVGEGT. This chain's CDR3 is CASSRSEEQFF. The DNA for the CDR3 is TGTGCCAGCAGTCGTTCGGAGGAGCAGTTCTTC.

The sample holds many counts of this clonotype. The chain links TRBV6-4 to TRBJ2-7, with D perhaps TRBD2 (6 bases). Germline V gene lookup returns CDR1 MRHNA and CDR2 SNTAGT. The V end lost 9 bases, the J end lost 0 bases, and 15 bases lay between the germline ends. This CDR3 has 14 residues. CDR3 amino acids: CARSGLLSSYEQYF. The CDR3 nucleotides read TGTGCCAGATCGGGACTCTTAAGCTCCTACGAGCAGTACTTC.

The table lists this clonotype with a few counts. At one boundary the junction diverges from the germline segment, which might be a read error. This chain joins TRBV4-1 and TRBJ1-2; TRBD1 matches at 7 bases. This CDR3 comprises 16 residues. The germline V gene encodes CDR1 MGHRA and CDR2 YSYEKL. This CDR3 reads CTSSQPRRGHNYGYTF. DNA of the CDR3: TGCACCAGCAGCCAACCTAGGAGGGGGCATAACTATGGCTACACCTTC.

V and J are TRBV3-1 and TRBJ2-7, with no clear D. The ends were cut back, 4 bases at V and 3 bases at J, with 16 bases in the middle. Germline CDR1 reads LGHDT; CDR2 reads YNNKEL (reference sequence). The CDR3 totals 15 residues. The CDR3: CASSPILGRIYEQYF. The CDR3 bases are TGTGCCAGCAGCCCAATCCTTGGACGGATCTACGAGCAGTACTTC.

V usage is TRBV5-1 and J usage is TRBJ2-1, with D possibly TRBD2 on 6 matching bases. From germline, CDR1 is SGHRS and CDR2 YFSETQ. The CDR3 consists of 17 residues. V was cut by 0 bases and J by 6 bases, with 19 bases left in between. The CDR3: CASSLAGRGTPCNEQFF. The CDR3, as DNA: TGCGCCAGCAGCTTGGCCGGGAGAGGGACCCCCTGCAATGAGCAGTTCTTC. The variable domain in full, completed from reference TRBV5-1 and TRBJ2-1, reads KAGVTQTPRYLIKTRGQQVTLSCSPISGHRSVSWYQQTPGQGLQFLFEYFSETQRNKGNFPGRFSGRQFSNSRSEMNVSTLELGDSALYLCASSLAGRGTPCNEQFFGPGTRLTVL.

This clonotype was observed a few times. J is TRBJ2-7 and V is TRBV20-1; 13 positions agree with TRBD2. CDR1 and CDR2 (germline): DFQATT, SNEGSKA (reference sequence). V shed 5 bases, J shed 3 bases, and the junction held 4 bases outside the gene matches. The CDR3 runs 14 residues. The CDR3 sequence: CSAFGTSGIYEQYF. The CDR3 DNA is TGCAGTGCTTTCGGGACTAGCGGGATCTACGAGCAGTACTTC.

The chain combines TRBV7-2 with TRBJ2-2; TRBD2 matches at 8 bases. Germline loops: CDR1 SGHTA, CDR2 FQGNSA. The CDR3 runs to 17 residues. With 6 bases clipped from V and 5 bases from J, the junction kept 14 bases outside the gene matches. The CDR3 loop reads CASRGRVASGLTGELFF. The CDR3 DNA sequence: TGTGCCAGCAGGGGAAGGGTGGCTAGCGGGTTGACCGGGGAGCTGTTTTTT.